The rows below give T cell receptor beta chains drawn from one sample of a study of beta chain features in type 1 diabetes. The data were produced by immunoSEQ multiplex PCR, yet TCRdb's version contains in-frame clones alone and is incomplete. The table includes 350,000 or so clones, less than 20% detected once. Input material: naive CD4+ T cells from blood. Source of these receptors: a woman between 18 and 29 years old in good health. Both conserved end residues are part of each CDR3. Fields, in order: V gene, clone size, J gene, D gene, CDR3 protein, CDR3 DNA. A D gene is named only where the DNA matches it firmly. Rows give clone size only sometimes, using once, few, many, or a class for an expanded clone.

TRBV18	.	TRBJ1-2	TRBD1	CASSPGTDANYGYTF	TGTGCCAGCTCACCGGGGACAGATGCTAACTATGGCTACACCTTC
TRBV4-3	few	TRBJ1-1	.	CASSQVEIRNTEAFF	TGCGCCAGCAGCCAAGTTGAAATCAGGAACACTGAAGCTTTCTTT
TRBV4-2	few	TRBJ1-1	TRBD1	CASSQEQGAGEAFF	TGTGCCAGCAGCCAAGAGCAGGGGGCAGGTGAAGCTTTCTTT
TRBV5-1	few	TRBJ2-5	.	CASSYSSETQYF	TGCGCCAGCAGCTACTCCTCCGAGACCCAGTACTTC
TRBV18	.	TRBJ2-7	TRBD1	CASSPGQASYEQYF	TGTGCCAGCTCACCTGGACAGGCCTCCTACGAGCAGTACTTC
TRBV19	.	TRBJ1-3	TRBD1	CASSEYRGLGNTIYF	TGTGCCAGTAGTGAGTACAGGGGGCTTGGAAACACCATATATTTT
TRBV13	few	TRBJ2-7	TRBD1	CASSLGDRRAYEQYF	TGTGCCAGCAGCTTAGGGGACAGGAGAGCCTACGAGCAGTACTTC
TRBV10-3	few	TRBJ2-5	.	CAISVQVQETQYF	TGTGCCATCAGTGTACAGGTCCAAGAGACCCAGTACTTC
TRBV9	.	TRBJ1-2	.	CASSVDPGVSYGYTF	TGTGCCAGCAGCGTAGACCCGGGGGTGAGCTATGGCTACACCTTC
TRBV2	.	TRBJ2-4	.	CASSEKRGGSNIQYF	TGTGCCAGCAGTGAAAAGAGGGGGGGGAGTAACATTCAGTACTTC
TRBV4-1	.	TRBJ1-5	TRBD1	CASSQGRGLGGNQPQHF	TGCGCCAGCAGCCAAGGAAGGGGGCTGGGCGGCAATCAGCCCCAGCATTTT
TRBV6-6	.	TRBJ1-5	TRBD1	CASSLKAQGASQPQHF	TGTGCCAGCAGCCTTAAGGCGCAGGGGGCATCTCAGCCCCAGCATTTT
TRBV30	.	TRBJ2-4	TRBD2	CAWRAGLAGLAKNIQYF	TGTGCCTGGAGGGCAGGACTAGCGGGACTAGCCAAAAACATTCAGTACTTC
TRBV5-6	few	TRBJ2-3	.	CASTLALSTDTQYF	TGTGCCAGCACCCTAGCGCTCAGCACAGATACGCAGTATTTT
TRBV9	few	TRBJ2-5	.	CASSVEPGGAETQYF	TGTGCCAGCAGCGTAGAACCGGGGGGCGCAGAGACCCAGTACTTC
TRBV30	.	TRBJ1-2	.	CAWSGTLTLYGYTF	TGTGCCTGGAGCGGGACATTGACCTTGTATGGCTACACCTTC
TRBV29-1	.	TRBJ2-6	TRBD1	CSVSRTGAGANVLTF	TGCAGCGTTTCTAGGACAGGGGCTGGGGCCAACGTCCTGACTTTC
TRBV18	.	TRBJ1-2	.	CASSPPTSTGYTF	TGTGCCAGCTCACCACCGACATCCACTGGCTACACCTTC
TRBV2	few	TRBJ2-7	.	CASSSTGLNEQYF	TGTGCCAGCAGTTCGACAGGTTTAAACGAGCAGTACTTC
TRBV7-2	.	TRBJ2-3	TRBD2	CASSRRGGGAILSTDTQYF	TGTGCCAGCAGCAGACGAGGCGGGGGGGCTATCCTTAGCACAGATACGCAGTATTTT
TRBV9	few	TRBJ2-3	.	CASSVDKYTQYF	TGTGCCAGCAGCGTAGACAAGTATACGCAGTATTTT
TRBV5-1	.	TRBJ1-1	.	CASFDGFTNTEAFF	TGCGCCAGCTTCGACGGGTTTACGAACACTGAAGCTTTCTTT
TRBV5-4	.	TRBJ2-3	.	CASSFFSTSTDTQYF	TGTGCCAGCAGCTTCTTTTCTACTAGCACAGATACGCAGTATTTT
TRBV5-1	once	TRBJ1-1	TRBD1	CASSLDGGTGPEAFF	TGCGCCAGCAGCTTGGATGGAGGGACAGGGCCTGAAGCTTTCTTT
TRBV4-1	.	TRBJ2-3	.	CASSQAPVSSTDTQYF	TGCGCCAGCAGCCAAGCACCAGTCTCTAGCACAGATACGCAGTATTTT
TRBV28	.	TRBJ1-2	.	CASATGYGYTF	TGTGCCAGCGCGACGGGGTATGGCTACACCTTC
TRBV7-9	.	TRBJ1-1	.	CASSLDTANTEAFF	TGTGCCAGCAGCTTAGATACAGCGAACACTGAAGCTTTCTTT
TRBV20-1	few	TRBJ2-1	.	CSAFYSDEQFF	TGCAGTGCTTTCTATAGCGATGAGCAGTTCTTC